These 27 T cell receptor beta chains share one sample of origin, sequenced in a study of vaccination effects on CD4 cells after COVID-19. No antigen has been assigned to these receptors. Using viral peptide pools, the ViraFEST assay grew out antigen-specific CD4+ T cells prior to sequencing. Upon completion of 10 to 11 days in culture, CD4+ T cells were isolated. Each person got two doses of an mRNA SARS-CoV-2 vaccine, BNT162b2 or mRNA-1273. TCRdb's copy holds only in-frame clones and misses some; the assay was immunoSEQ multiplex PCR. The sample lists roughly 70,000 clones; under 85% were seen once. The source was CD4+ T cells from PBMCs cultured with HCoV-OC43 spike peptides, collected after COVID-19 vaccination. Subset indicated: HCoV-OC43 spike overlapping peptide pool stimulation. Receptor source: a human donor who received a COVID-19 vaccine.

The CDR3 sequence: CATSDPMAGSIYEQFF. DNA of the CDR3: TGTGCCACCAGTGATCCTATGGCGGGGTCTATCTATGAGCAGTTCTTC. The chain uses TRBV24-1 and TRBJ2-1; a possible D gene is TRBD2 (6 bases). V was trimmed by 3 bases and J by 8 bases, leaving 19 bases between them. CDR3 length: 16 residues. Per germline, CDR1 KGHDR and CDR2 SFDVKD.

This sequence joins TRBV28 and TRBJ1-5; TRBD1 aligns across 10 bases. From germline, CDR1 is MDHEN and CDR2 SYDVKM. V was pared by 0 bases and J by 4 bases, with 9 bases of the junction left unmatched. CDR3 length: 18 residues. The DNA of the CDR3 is TGTGCCAGCAGTTTATGGTCATTGGGACAGGGGTTAAATCAGCCCCAGCATTTT. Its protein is CASSLWSLGQGLNQPQHF.

The CDR3 is CASSQAVQGRETQYF. Here the CDR3 DNA reads TGCGCCAGCAGCCAAGCGGTCCAGGGTAGAGAGACCCAGTACTTC. This chain connects TRBV4-1 to TRBJ2-5; TRBD1 is a possible D gene (5 bases). Per the germline V gene, CDR1 is MGHRA and CDR2 is YSYEKL. This CDR3 comprises 15 residues. Trimming removed 1 base from V and 4 bases from J, with 13 bases in between.

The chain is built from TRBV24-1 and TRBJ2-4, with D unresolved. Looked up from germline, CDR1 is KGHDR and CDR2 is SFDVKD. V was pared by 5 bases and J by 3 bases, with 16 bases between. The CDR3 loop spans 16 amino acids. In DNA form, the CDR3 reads TGTGCCACCAGTGCCTCGGACGACATTGGCAAAAACATTCAGTACTTC. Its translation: CATSASDDIGKNIQYF.

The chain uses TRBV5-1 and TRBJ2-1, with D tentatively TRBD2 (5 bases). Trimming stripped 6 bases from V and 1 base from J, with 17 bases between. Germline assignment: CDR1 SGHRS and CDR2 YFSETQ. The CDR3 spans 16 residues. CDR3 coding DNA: TGCGCCAGCACGCTAGGTGTGACGGGATCCTACAATGAGCAGTTCTTC. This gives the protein CASTLGVTGSYNEQFF.

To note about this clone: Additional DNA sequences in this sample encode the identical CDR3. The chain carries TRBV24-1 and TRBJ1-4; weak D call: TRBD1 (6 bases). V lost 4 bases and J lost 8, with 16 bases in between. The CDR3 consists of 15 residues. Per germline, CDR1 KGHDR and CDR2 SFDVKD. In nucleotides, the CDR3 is TGTGCCACCAGTGACCCGCAGGGGTCCGGGGAAAAACTGTTTTTT. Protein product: CATSDPQGSGEKLFF.

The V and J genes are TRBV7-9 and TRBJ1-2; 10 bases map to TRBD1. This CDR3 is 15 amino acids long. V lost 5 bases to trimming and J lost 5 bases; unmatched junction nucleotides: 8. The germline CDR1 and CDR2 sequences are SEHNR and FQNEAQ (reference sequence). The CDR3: CASSGTGASSYGYTF. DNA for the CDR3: TGTGCCAGCAGCGGGACAGGGGCCTCTTCTTATGGCTACACCTTC.

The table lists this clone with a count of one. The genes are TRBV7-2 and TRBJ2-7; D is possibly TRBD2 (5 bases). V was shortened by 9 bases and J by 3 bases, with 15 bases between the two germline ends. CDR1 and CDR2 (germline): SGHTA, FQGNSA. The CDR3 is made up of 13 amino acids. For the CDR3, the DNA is TGTGCCAGTCGAGATAGGGCGGGCTACGAGCAGTACGTC. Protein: CASRDRAGYEQYV.

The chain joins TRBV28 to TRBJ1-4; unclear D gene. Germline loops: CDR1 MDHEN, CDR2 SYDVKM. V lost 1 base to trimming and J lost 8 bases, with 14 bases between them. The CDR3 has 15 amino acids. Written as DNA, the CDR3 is TGTGCCAGCAGTTTATACGGGGTGGTAGGCGAAAAACTGTTTTTT. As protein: CASSLYGVVGEKLFF.

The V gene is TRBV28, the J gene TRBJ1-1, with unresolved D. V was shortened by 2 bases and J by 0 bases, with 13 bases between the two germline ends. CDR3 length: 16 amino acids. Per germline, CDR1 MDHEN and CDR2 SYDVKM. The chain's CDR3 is CASSLSLERLNTEAFF. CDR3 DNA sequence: TGTGCCAGCAGTTTAAGCTTGGAGAGGTTGAACACTGAAGCTTTCTTT.

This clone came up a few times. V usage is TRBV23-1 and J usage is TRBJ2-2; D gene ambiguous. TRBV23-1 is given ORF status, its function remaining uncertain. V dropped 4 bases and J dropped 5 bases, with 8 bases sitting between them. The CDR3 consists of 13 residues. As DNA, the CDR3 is TGCGCCAGCAGTCCCCAGGTGACCGGGGAGCTGTTTTTT. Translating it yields CASSPQVTGELFF.

The CDR3 sequence: CASRLRGSSSYEQYV. The CDR3 coding sequence is TGTGCCAGCCGTTTGAGGGGGAGCAGCTCCTACGAGCAGTACGTC. This sequence joins TRBV19 and TRBJ2-7; D possibly corresponds to TRBD1 (6 bases). V gave up 9 bases and J gave up 0 bases, with 18 bases separating them. The germline V gene has CDR1 LNHDA and CDR2 SQIVND (reference sequence). The CDR3 runs 15 residues.

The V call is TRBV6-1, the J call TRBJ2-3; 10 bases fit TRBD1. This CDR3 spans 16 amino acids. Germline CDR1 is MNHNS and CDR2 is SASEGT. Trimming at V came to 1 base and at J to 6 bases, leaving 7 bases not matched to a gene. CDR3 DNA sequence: TGTGCCAGCAGTGAAGGGGGACAGGGGAACTCGGATACGCAGTATTTT. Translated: CASSEGGQGNSDTQYF.

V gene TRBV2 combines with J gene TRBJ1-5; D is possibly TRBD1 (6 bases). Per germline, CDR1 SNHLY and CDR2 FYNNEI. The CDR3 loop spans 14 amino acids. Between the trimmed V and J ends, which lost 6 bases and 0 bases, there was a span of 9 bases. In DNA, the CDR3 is TGTGCCAGCAGAGGACAGAATAGCAATCAGCCCCAGCATTTT. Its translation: CASRGQNSNQPQHF. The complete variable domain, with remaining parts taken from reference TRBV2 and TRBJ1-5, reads EPEVTQTPSHQVTQMGQEVILRCVPISNHLYFYWYRQILGQKVEFLVSFYNNEISEKSEIFDDQFSVERPDGSNFTLKIRSTKLEDSAMYFCASRGQNSNQPQHFGDGTRLSIL.

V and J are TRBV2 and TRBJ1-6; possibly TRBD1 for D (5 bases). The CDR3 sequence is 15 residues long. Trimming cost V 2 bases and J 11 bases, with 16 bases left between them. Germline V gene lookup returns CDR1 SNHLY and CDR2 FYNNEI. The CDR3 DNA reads TGTGCCAGCAGTGAATGGGGGAGCCCGTCGGCACCCCTCCACTTT. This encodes CASSEWGSPSAPLHF.

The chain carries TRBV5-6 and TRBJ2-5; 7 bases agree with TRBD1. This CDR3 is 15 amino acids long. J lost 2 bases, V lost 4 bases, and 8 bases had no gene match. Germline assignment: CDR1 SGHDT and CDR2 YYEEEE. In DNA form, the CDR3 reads TGTGCCAGCAGCCCGGGACAGTTCCTTCAAGAGACCCAGTACTTC. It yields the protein CASSPGQFLQETQYF.

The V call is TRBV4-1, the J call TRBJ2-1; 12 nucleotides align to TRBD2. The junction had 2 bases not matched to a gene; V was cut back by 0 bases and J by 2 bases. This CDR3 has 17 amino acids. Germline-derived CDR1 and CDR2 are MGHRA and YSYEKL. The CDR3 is CASSQEASGGAYNEQFF. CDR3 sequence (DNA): TGCGCCAGCAGCCAAGAAGCTAGCGGGGGGGCCTACAATGAGCAGTTCTTC.

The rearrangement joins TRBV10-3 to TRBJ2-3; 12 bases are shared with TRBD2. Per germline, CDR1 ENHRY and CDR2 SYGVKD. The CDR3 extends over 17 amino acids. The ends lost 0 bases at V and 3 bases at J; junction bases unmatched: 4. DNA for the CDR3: TGTGCCATCAGTGAGTCCCTAGCGGGGGGGCGGACAGATACGCAGTATTTT. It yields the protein CAISESLAGGRTDTQYF.

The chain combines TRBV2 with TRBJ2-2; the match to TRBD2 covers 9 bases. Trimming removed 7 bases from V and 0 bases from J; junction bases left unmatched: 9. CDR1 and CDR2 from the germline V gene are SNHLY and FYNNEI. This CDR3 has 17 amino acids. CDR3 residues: CASNFGGGAPNTGELFF. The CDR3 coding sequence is TGTGCCAGCAATTTCGGCGGGGGGGCCCCGAACACCGGGGAGCTGTTTTTT.

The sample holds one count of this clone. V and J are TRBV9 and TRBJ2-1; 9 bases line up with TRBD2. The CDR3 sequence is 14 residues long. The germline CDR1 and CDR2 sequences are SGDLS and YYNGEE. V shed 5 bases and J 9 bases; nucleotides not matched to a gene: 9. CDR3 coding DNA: TGTGCCAGCAGTAGAGCGGGGGGCGGGATTGAGCAGTTCTTC. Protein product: CASSRAGGGIEQFF.

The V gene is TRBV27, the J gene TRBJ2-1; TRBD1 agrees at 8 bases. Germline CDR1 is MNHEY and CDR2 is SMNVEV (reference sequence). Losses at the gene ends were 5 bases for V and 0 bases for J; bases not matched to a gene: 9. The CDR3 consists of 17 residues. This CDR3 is CASSNRQGRTSYNEQFF. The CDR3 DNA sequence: TGTGCCAGCAGTAACAGACAGGGGAGGACCTCCTACAATGAGCAGTTCTTC.

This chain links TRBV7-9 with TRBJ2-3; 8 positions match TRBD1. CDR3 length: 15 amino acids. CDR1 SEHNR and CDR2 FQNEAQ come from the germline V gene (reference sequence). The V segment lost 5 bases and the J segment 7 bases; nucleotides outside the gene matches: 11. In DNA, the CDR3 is TGTGCCAGCAGCCCGACGTCTGGACAGGGAAATACGCAGTATTTT. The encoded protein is CASSPTSGQGNTQYF.

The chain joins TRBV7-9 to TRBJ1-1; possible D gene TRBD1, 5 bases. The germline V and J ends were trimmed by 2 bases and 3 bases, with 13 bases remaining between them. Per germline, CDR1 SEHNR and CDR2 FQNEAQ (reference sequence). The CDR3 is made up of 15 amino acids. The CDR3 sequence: CASSLSGGSHTEAFF. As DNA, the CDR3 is TGTGCCAGCAGCTTAAGTGGGGGTTCGCACACTGAAGCTTTCTTT.

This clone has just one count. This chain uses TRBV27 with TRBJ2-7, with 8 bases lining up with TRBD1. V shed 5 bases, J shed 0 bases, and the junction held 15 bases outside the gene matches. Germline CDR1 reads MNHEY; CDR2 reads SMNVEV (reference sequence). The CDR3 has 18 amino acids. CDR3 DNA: TGTGCCAGCAGTCTAGATGGACAGGGCGGCCCCAGCTCCTACGAGCAGTACGTC. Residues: CASSLDGQGGPSSYEQYV.

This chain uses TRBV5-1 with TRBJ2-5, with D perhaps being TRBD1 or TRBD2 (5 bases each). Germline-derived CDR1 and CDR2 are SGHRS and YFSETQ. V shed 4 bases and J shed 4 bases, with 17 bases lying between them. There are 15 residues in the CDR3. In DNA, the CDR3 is TGCGCCAGCAGCCCCTCGGGACGGCCAGCAGAGACCCAGTACTTC. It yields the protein CASSPSGRPAETQYF.

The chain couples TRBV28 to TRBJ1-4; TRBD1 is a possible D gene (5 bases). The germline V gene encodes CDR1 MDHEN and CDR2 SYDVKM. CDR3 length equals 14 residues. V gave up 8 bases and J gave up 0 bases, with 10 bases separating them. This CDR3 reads CASARDATNEKLFF. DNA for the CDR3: TGTGCCAGCGCCCGGGACGCAACTAATGAAAAACTGTTTTTT.

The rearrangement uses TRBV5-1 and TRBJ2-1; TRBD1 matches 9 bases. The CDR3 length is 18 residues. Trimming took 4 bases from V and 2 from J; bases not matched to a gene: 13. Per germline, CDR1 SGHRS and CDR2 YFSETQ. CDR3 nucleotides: TGCGCCAGCAGCGAACAGGGGGCCTCCCAAGCACCCTACAATGAGCAGTTCTTC. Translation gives CASSEQGASQAPYNEQFF.